The rows below give T cell receptor beta chains drawn from one sample of a study of blood T cell repertoires in COVID-19. Produced via immunoSEQ multiplex PCR; TCRdb's table is partial and in-frame only. The sample holds approximately 260,000 clones, approximately 90% seen once. Sequencing input: peripheral blood. These receptors all stem from a man aged 60 to 75 who had recovered from COVID-19. Both conserved end residues are part of each CDR3. A D gene is named only where the DNA matches it firmly. Clone size is stated in some rows and not others, as once, few, many or a class when expanded.

NA	TRBV7-2	NA	TRBJ2-3	CASPGLALTDTQYF	TGTGCCAGCCCCGGGCTAGCGCTTACAGATACGCAGTATTTT
NA	TRBV18	many	TRBJ2-2	CASSSSRDRELFF	TGTGCCAGCTCATCCTCAAGGGACAGGGAGCTGTTTTTT
NA	TRBV6-5	few	TRBJ1-1	CASSSGGRDTEAFF	TGTGCCAGCAGCTCGGGGGGTCGGGACACTGAAGCTTTCTTT
NA	TRBV6-5	few	TRBJ2-7	CASNWASTYEQYF	TGTGCCAGCAACTGGGCATCAACCTACGAGCAGTACTTC
NA	TRBV3-1/TRBV3-2	NA	TRBJ1-4	CASKTRGKLFF	TGTGCCAGCAAAACCCGGGGAAAACTGTTTTTT
TRBD2	TRBV5-6	NA	TRBJ2-3	CASSLGLAADTQYF	TGTGCCAGCAGCCTAGGACTAGCGGCAGATACGCAGTATTTT
NA	TRBV27	NA	TRBJ2-1	CASSLTGGDEQFF	TGTGCCAGCAGTTTGACGGGGGGCGATGAGCAGTTCTTC
NA	TRBV6-5	NA	TRBJ1-1	CASSYSKNTEAFF	TGTGCCAGCAGTTACTCTAAAAACACTGAAGCTTTCTTT
TRBD1	TRBV6-5	once	TRBJ2-1	CASRSPGQGSNEQFF	TGTGCCAGCAGATCACCGGGACAGGGTTCCAATGAGCAGTTCTTC
TRBD1	TRBV7-2	NA	TRBJ1-1	CASSPGTATEAFF	TGTGCCAGCAGCCCGGGGACAGCCACTGAAGCTTTCTTT
NA	TRBV14	NA	TRBJ1-6	CASSQVQGSYNSPLHF	TGTGCCAGCAGCCAAGTGCAGGGGTCCTATAATTCACCCCTCCACTTT
TRBD1	TRBV18	once	TRBJ2-7	CASSPDRVLGEQYF	TGTGCCAGCTCACCGGACAGGGTCCTTGGGGAGCAGTACTTC
NA	TRBV27	NA	TRBJ1-6	CASREFGSSYNSPLHF	TGTGCCAGCAGGGAATTCGGGAGCTCCTATAATTCACCCCTCCACTTT
NA	TRBV5-1	NA	TRBJ1-4	CASSLARGQENEKLFF	TGCGCCAGCAGCTTGGCCAGGGGCCAGGAAAATGAAAAACTGTTTTTT
NA	TRBV5-1	NA	TRBJ1-6	CASSLEGQSTISPLHF	TGCGCCAGCAGCTTGGAGGGGCAGTCGACAATTTCACCCCTCCACTTT
NA	TRBV15	NA	TRBJ1-4	CATSRDLGGQNEKLFF	TGTGCCACCAGCAGAGATCTAGGCGGGCAAAATGAAAAACTGTTTTTT
NA	TRBV27	NA	TRBJ2-2	CASKGQGRNTGELFF	TGTGCCAGCAAAGGGCAGGGGAGGAACACCGGGGAGCTGTTTTTT
NA	TRBV29-1	NA	TRBJ1-2	CSVPERHSYGYTF	TGCAGCGTCCCTGAGCGGCACAGCTATGGCTACACCTTC
NA	TRBV5-6	once	TRBJ1-3	CASSANRGNTIYF	TGTGCCAGCAGCGCTAACAGGGGAAACACCATATATTTT
NA	TRBV7-6	NA	TRBJ1-3	CASSTQYRASGNTIYF	TGTGCCAGCAGCACTCAATACAGGGCCTCTGGAAACACCATATATTTT
NA	TRBV5-1	NA	TRBJ1-2	CASSAPSGQTNYGYTF	TGCGCCAGCAGCGCCCCATCGGGACAAACTAACTATGGCTACACCTTC
TRBD1	TRBV6-2/TRBV6-3	NA	TRBJ1-2	CASSRAGAGTGVNYGYTF	TGTGCCAGCAGCCGCGCTGGCGCCGGGACAGGGGTGAACTATGGCTACACCTTC
NA	TRBV30	NA	TRBJ2-1	CAWSLRNEQFF	TGTGCCTGGAGTCTGAGGAACGAGCAGTTCTTC
NA	TRBV24-1	once	TRBJ1-1	CATSEGGSGTEAFF	TGTGCCACCAGTGAGGGAGGGAGCGGGACTGAAGCTTTCTTT
TRBD2	TRBV27	NA	TRBJ2-3	CASSSRTSGFTDTQYF	TGTGCCAGCAGTTCCAGGACTAGCGGGTTCACAGATACGCAGTATTTT
TRBD1	TRBV30	NA	TRBJ1-1	CAWSVTTGASVAFF	TGTGCCTGGAGTGTAACTACAGGGGCCTCCGTGGCTTTCTTT
TRBD1	TRBV9	NA	TRBJ2-5	CASSRRPTGILQETQYF	TGTGCCAGCAGCCGACGACCGACAGGGATCCTTCAAGAGACCCAGTACTTC
TRBD2	TRBV18	NA	TRBJ2-1	CASSVRLAGVNEQFF	TGTGCCAGCTCAGTTCGACTAGCGGGGGTCAATGAGCAGTTCTTC
TRBD1	TRBV19	NA	TRBJ1-2	CASNEYDREYGYTF	TGTGCCAGTAATGAGTACGACAGGGAGTATGGCTACACCTTC
NA	TRBV5-1	NA	TRBJ1-4	CASRVSAGEKLFF	TGCGCCAGTCGCGTCTCCGCGGGTGAAAAACTGTTTTTT
TRBD1	TRBV18	NA	TRBJ2-3	CASSGLGTGRPDTQYF	TGTGCCAGCTCCGGACTGGGGACAGGGAGGCCAGATACGCAGTATTTT
TRBD1	TRBV2	NA	TRBJ1-5	CASTPQGQGSFQPQHF	TGTGCCAGCACCCCTCAGGGACAGGGTTCTTTTCAGCCCCAGCATTTT
TRBD1	TRBV19	NA	TRBJ1-5	CASSTDPGQRFNQPQHF	TGTGCCAGTAGTACCGACCCGGGACAGCGTTTCAATCAGCCCCAGCATTTT
TRBD1	TRBV27	NA	TRBJ1-3	CASSFPLRTGPERSTIYF	TGTGCCAGCAGTTTTCCCCTACGGACAGGCCCAGAGAGGAGCACCATATATTTT
TRBD1	TRBV7-9	few	TRBJ2-3	CASSSEWTGLTDTQYF	TGTGCCAGCAGCAGTGAATGGACAGGACTCACAGATACGCAGTATTTT
TRBD1	TRBV18	NA	TRBJ2-4	CASSLDRGNIQYF	TGTGCCAGCTCACTGGACAGGGGTAACATTCAGTACTTC
NA	TRBV19	NA	TRBJ1-6	CASSGEGTNSPLHF	TGTGCCTCATCAGGTGAGGGCACTAATTCACCCCTCCACTTT
TRBD1	TRBV6-1	NA	TRBJ1-2	CASSDATGHGYTF	TGTGCCAGCAGTGACGCGACAGGGCATGGCTACACCTTC